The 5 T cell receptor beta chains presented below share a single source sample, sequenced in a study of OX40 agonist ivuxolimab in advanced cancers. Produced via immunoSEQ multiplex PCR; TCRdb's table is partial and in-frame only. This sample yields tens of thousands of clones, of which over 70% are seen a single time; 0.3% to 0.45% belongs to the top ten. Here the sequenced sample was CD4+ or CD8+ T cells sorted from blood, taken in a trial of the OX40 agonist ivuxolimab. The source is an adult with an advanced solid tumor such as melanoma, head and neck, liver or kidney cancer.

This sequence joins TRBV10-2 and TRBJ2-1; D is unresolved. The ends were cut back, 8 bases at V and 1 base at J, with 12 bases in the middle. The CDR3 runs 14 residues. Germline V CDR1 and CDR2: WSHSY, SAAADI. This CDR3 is CASSPSSSYNEQFF. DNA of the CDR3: TGCGCCAGCTCCCCCTCCAGTTCCTACAATGAGCAGTTCTTC.

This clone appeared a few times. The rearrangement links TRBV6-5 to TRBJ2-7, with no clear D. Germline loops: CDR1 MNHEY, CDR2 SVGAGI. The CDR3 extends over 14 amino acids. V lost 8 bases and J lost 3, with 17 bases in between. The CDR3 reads CASSPAQVGYEQYF. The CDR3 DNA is TGTGCCAGCTCCCCAGCTCAAGTGGGCTACGAGCAGTACTTC.

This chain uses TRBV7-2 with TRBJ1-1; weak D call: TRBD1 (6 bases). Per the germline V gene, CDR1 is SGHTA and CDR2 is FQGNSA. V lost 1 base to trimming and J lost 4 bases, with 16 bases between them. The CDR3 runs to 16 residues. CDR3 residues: CASSLVAGAGGTEAFF. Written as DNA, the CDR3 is TGTGCCAGCAGCTTAGTGGCAGGGGCCGGCGGCACTGAAGCTTTCTTT.

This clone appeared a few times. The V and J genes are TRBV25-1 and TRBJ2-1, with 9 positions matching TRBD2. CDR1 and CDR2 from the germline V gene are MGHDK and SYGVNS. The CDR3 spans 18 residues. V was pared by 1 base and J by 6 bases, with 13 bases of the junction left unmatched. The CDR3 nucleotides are TGTGCCAGCAGTGAATCTGGGGCTAGCGGGGAGTTAGGCAATGAGCAGTTCTTC. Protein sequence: CASSESGASGELGNEQFF.

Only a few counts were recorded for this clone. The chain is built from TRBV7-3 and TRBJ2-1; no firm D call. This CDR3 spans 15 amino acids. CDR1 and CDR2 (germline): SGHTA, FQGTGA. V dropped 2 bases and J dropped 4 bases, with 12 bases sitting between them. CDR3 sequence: CASSLYHSGYNEQFF. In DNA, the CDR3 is TGTGCCAGCAGCTTATATCATTCAGGATACAATGAGCAGTTCTTC. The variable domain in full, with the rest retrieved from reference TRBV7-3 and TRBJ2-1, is GAGVSQTPSNKVTEKGKYVELRCDPISGHTALYWYRQSLGQGPEFLIYFQGTGAADDSGLPNDRFFAVRPEGSVSTLKIQRTERGDSAVYLCASSLYHSGYNEQFFGPGTRLTVL.